A selection of T cell receptor beta chains follows, all from one sample in a study of T-cell reconstitution after alpha-beta-depleted transplantation in children. In TCRdb, the PCR reads were re-called with MiXCR into one record per CDR3 protein. The sample includes around 500,000 distinct CDR3 sequences, about an eighth of them seen just once. The sample was PBMCs from the stem cell graft donor, taken from the stem cell graft. These receptors all come from a human donor who donated a stem cell graft to a child with combined immunodeficiency. Each CDR3 is given with its conserved first and last residue. The order of the fields is V gene, J gene, D gene, clone size, CDR3 protein, CDR3 DNA. A D gene is named only where the DNA matches it firmly. Size is stated for part of the rows, as once, few or many counts, or as a class when the clone is expanded.

V: TRBV24-1; J: TRBJ1-6; D: -; size: -; CDR3: CATFASTDSGGYNSPLHF; DNA: TGTGCCACCTTCGCGTCAACAGATTCTGGCGGCTATAATTCACCCCTCCACTTT
V: TRBV12-3/TRBV12-4; J: TRBJ2-5; D: TRBD2; size: -; CDR3: CASSLGGGRRETQYF; DNA: TGTGCCAGCAGTTTAGGGGGGGGTCGGCGAGAGACCCAGTACTTC
V: TRBV7-6; J: TRBJ2-7; D: -; size: -; CDR3: CASSLAFGNEQYF; DNA: TGTGCCAGCAGCTTAGCGTTTGGTAACGAGCAGTACTTC
V: TRBV3-1; J: TRBJ2-7; D: -; size: -; CDR3: CASSQALGEQYF; DNA: TGTGCCAGCAGCCAAGCCCTCGGGGAGCAGTACTTC
V: TRBV11-2; J: TRBJ2-1; D: -; size: few; CDR3: CASSLGGSAYSYNEQFF; DNA: TGTGCCAGCAGCTTAGGGGGAAGCGCTTACTCCTACAATGAGCAGTTCTTC
V: TRBV10-3; J: TRBJ1-5; D: -; size: -; CDR3: CAISDPGFNQPQHF; DNA: TGTGCCATCAGTGACCCCGGCTTCAATCAGCCCCAGCATTTT
V: TRBV27; J: TRBJ2-7; D: TRBD1; size: few; CDR3: CASSYGQAGEQYF; DNA: TGTGCCAGCAGTTACGGACAGGCCGGCGAGCAGTACTTC
V: TRBV27; J: TRBJ2-7; D: -; size: many; CDR3: CASGQTVAYEQYF; DNA: TGTGCCAGCGGCCAAACAGTTGCCTACGAGCAGTACTTC
V: TRBV29-1; J: TRBJ1-1; D: -; size: few; CDR3: CSVEGQSNTEAFF; DNA: TGCAGCGTTGAAGGGCAGTCCAACACTGAAGCTTTCTTT
V: TRBV9; J: TRBJ1-5; D: TRBD1; size: -; CDR3: CASGEGASNQPQHF; DNA: TGTGCCTCCGGTGAGGGGGCAAGCAATCAGCCCCAGCATTTT
V: TRBV7-6; J: TRBJ1-2; D: -; size: few; CDR3: CASSLNSDLGYTF; DNA: TGTGCCAGCAGCTTAAATTCGGATTTGGGCTACACCTTC
V: TRBV12-3/TRBV12-4; J: TRBJ2-5; D: TRBD1; size: -; CDR3: CASSHRGRVETQYF; DNA: TGTGCCAGCAGTCACAGGGGGCGCGTGGAGACCCAGTACTTC
V: TRBV9; J: TRBJ2-3; D: -; size: few; CDR3: CASSGVYGDTQYF; DNA: TGTGCCAGCAGCGGGGTTTATGGTGATACGCAGTATTTT
V: TRBV5-1; J: TRBJ2-5; D: -; size: -; CDR3: CASSSRLEETQYF; DNA: TGCGCCAGCAGCTCCCGACTAGAAGAGACCCAGTACTTC
V: TRBV4-3; J: TRBJ2-2; D: -; size: many; CDR3: CASSQAQYLGAGELFF; DNA: TGCGCCAGCAGCCAAGCTCAGTATTTGGGGGCCGGGGAGCTGTTTTTT
V: TRBV4-1; J: TRBJ1-5; D: -; size: -; CDR3: CASSQDVGGWTNSNQPQHF; DNA: TGCGCCAGCAGCCAAGATGTCGGCGGCTGGACAAATAGCAATCAGCCCCAGCATTTT
V: TRBV6-1; J: TRBJ2-7; D: TRBD1; size: few; CDR3: CASSPLQGWDEQYF; DNA: TGTGCCAGCAGCCCTTTACAGGGGTGGGACGAGCAGTACTTC
V: TRBV6-1; J: TRBJ1-2; D: -; size: many; CDR3: CASRVGQGYGYTF; DNA: TGTGCCAGCAGGGTGGGACAAGGTTATGGCTACACCTTC
V: TRBV4-3; J: TRBJ1-1; D: TRBD1; size: -; CDR3: CASSQETGVNTEAFF; DNA: TGCGCCAGCAGCCAAGAGACAGGGGTAAACACTGAAGCTTTCTTT
V: TRBV9; J: TRBJ2-5; D: TRBD2; size: -; CDR3: CASSAREGSETQYF; DNA: TGTGCCAGCAGCGCGCGGGAGGGCTCGGAGACCCAGTACTTC
V: TRBV7-8; J: TRBJ2-7; D: -; size: -; CDR3: CASSNRRYSYEQYF; DNA: TGTGCCAGCAGCAACAGGCGATACTCCTACGAGCAGTACTTC
V: TRBV12-3/TRBV12-4; J: TRBJ2-2; D: TRBD2; size: -; CDR3: CASSFPGLAGDPRTGELFF; DNA: TGTGCCAGCAGTTTTCCGGGACTAGCGGGGGACCCGCGGACCGGGGAGCTGTTTTTT
V: TRBV27; J: TRBJ2-1; D: TRBD2; size: many; CDR3: CASSLGDYYNEQFF; DNA: TGTGCCAGCAGTTTGGGGGACTATTACAATGAGCAGTTCTTC
V: TRBV4-3; J: TRBJ1-1; D: -; size: many; CDR3: CASSDELTRGSEAFF; DNA: TGCGCCAGCAGCGACGAACTGACTAGGGGTTCTGAAGCTTTCTTT
V: TRBV10-3; J: TRBJ1-4; D: -; size: -; CDR3: CAISEAPEGEKLFF; DNA: TGTGCCATCAGTGAGGCCCCCGAAGGGGAAAAACTGTTTTTT
V: TRBV5-6; J: TRBJ1-2; D: -; size: few; CDR3: CASSSRSDRTFYGYTF; DNA: TGTGCCAGCAGCTCCCGTTCGGACAGAACCTTCTATGGCTACACCTTC
V: TRBV12-3/TRBV12-4; J: TRBJ2-7; D: -; size: many; CDR3: CASSLGSTYEQYF; DNA: TGTGCCAGCAGTTTGGGTAGTACCTACGAGCAGTACTTC
V: TRBV12-3/TRBV12-4; J: TRBJ2-1; D: -; size: few; CDR3: CASSLGSRDEQFF; DNA: TGTGCCAGCAGTTTGGGGTCTCGCGATGAGCAGTTCTTC